This T cell receptor beta chain was observed in a study of T cell responses to AZD1222 COVID-19 vaccine. TCRdb's table, derived via immunoSEQ multiplex PCR, lists solely in-frame clones and lacks some. The data show more than 110,000 clones, about 93% seen once. Study-wide results and limits: Among vaccine-associated CD4 TCRs, coverage spanned spike, with dominance at 160-218 and 743-854. It was only after the peak T cell response that any repertoires were sampled. Donors were largely white British and mainly female; clonal diversity was possibly underestimated. Recipients of AZD1222 seropositive at baseline numbered only 5 or 6.

The V gene lost 1 base and the J gene lost 3 bases, with 12 bases spanning the gap. Per the germline V gene, CDR1 is SGHTA and CDR2 is FQGNSA. CDR3 length equals 15 residues. This clone was seen a handful of times. Its antigen is undetermined. The material sequenced was peripheral blood, taken on day 0 of AZD1222 vaccination. The chain couples TRBV7-2 to TRBJ1-2; D unclear. The TCR comes from an adult in good health. The CDR3 nucleotides read TGTGCCAGCAGCTTAGGGGTGGGCGGAGACTATGGCTACACCTTC. Amino acids: CASSLGVGGDYGYTF.